The 8 T cell receptor beta chains below come from one sample, sequenced in a study. One entry per CDR3 protein results from TCRdb running MiXCR on the RT-PCR reads. In the table there are about 700,000 distinct CDR3 sequences, 13% to 15% of which are singletons. Sequenced material: memory CD4+ T cells from blood. The receptor source for this set is a female donor in good health, serving as a healthy control.

At least ten counts were recorded for this clonotype. The chain links TRBV4-3 to TRBJ1-1, with no clear D. V lost 5 bases to trimming and J lost 0 bases, with 13 bases between them. The CDR3 contains 15 residues. CDR1 and CDR2 from the germline V gene are LGHNA and YSLEER. The CDR3: CASSARQDMNTEAFF. The CDR3 bases are TGCGCCAGCAGCGCGCGCCAGGATATGAACACTGAAGCTTTCTTT.

This clonotype was seen more than once but under ten times. The chain joins TRBV20-1 to TRBJ2-7; D may be TRBD2 (5 bases). The CDR3 runs to 13 residues. Deletions cut 6 bases from V and 3 bases from J, with 15 bases between. Germline values: CDR1 DFQATT, CDR2 SNEGSKA (reference sequence). The CDR3 sequence is CSAPVQAGYEQYF. The CDR3 bases are TGCAGTGCCCCTGTGCAGGCGGGCTACGAGCAGTACTTC.

This clonotype was detected only a few times. The V and J genes are TRBV12-3 or TRBV12-4 and TRBJ1-2; D might be TRBD1 (5 bases). CDR3 length equals 10 residues. V lost 5 bases and J 13 bases, leaving 11 bases between the germline ends. The CDR3 protein is CASSGASLTF. The CDR3 bases are TGTGCCAGCAGTGGGGCCTCCCTCACCTTC.

This clonotype was seen more than once but under ten times. The chain links TRBV3-1 to TRBJ2-1; D not certain. Germline values: CDR1 LGHDT, CDR2 YNNKEL (reference sequence). This CDR3 has 13 residues. Trimming took off 6 bases at V and 5 bases at J, with 11 bases between the two ends. The CDR3 sequence is CASSYRTNNEQFF. CDR3 bases: TGTGCCAGCAGTTACCGGACCAACAATGAGCAGTTCTTC.

This clonotype was detected ten times or more. This sequence joins TRBV12-3 or TRBV12-4 and TRBJ1-1; D ambiguous. CDR3 size: 12 residues. The V end was cut by 2 bases, the J end by 11 bases, with 12 bases between. The CDR3 sequence is CASSLIESQAFF. CDR3 bases: TGTGCCAGCAGTTTAATCGAGAGCCAGGCTTTCTTT.

This clonotype was observed at least ten times. J is TRBJ2-4 and V is TRBV6-5, with TRBD1 matching 9 bases. V dropped 5 bases and J dropped 6; count of bases not matched to a gene: 5. This CDR3 region has 14 residues. Looked up from germline, CDR1 is MNHEY and CDR2 is SVGAGI. CDR3 region: CASSQGQGGNIQYF. CDR3 bases: TGTGCCAGCAGTCAGGGACAGGGCGGAAACATTCAGTACTTC.

The sample holds many counts of this clonotype. The chain has TRBV20-1 and TRBJ1-1; D uncertain. The CDR3 totals 13 residues. Germline values: CDR1 DFQATT, CDR2 SNEGSKA (reference sequence). V lost 3 bases and J lost 6, with 14 bases in between. CDR3 sequence (DNA): TGCAGTGCTAGTTTGGAGGGTCTCGCTGAAGCTTTCTTT. This codes for CSASLEGLAEAFF.

A few counts support this clonotype. The V and J genes are TRBV20-1 and TRBJ1-2, with D perhaps TRBD1 (6 bases). The CDR3 is 13 amino acids. Germline CDR1 reads DFQATT; CDR2 reads SNEGSKA (reference sequence). The V end was cut by 7 bases, the J end by 7 bases, with 19 bases between. The CDR3 region is CSVRGWGARGYTF. The CDR3 DNA sequence: TGCAGTGTTAGGGGATGGGGGGCTCGTGGCTACACCTTC.